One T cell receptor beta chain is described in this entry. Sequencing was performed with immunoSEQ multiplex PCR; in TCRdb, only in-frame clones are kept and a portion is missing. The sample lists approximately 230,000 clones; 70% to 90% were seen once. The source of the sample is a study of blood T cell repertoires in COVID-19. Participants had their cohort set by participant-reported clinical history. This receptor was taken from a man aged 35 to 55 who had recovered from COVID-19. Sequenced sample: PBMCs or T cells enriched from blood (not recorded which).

CDR3 nucleotide sequence: TGTGCCTGGGCTGGCGGGGCGGGAGTGACAGATACGCAGTATTTT. It specifies CAWAGGAGVTDTQYF. This chain links TRBV30 with TRBJ2-3; 7 bases agree with TRBD2. V shed 5 bases, J shed 3 bases, and the junction held 11 bases outside the gene matches. Per germline, CDR1 GTSNPN and CDR2 SVGIG (reference sequence). The CDR3 covers 15 residues.